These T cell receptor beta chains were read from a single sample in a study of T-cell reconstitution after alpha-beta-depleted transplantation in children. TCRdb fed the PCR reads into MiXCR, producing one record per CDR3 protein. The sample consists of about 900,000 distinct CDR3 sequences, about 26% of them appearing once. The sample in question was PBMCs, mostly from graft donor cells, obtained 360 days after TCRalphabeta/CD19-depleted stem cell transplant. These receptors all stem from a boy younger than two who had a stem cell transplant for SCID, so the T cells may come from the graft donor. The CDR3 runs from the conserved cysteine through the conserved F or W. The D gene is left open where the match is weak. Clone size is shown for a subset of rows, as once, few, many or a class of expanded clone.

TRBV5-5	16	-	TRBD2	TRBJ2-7	TGTGCCAGCAGCCTCGCCTCGACTAGCGTTCCCTACGAGCAGTACTTC	CASSLASTSVPYEQYF
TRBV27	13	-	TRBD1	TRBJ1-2	TGTGCCAGCAGTCCCAGGACAGGGGCCGGCTACACCTTC	CASSPRTGAGYTF
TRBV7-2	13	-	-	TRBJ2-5	TGTGCCAGCACCACGACTAGGGGGGAGACCCAGTACTTC	CASTTTRGETQYF
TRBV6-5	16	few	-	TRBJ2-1	TGTGCCAGCAGTTACTCGCAGGGGGAGGGATACAATGAGCAGTTCTTC	CASSYSQGEGYNEQFF
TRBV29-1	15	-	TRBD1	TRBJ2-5	TGCAGCGTTTCTGGCTTGGGACAGGGGGGAGAGACCCAGTACTTC	CSVSGLGQGGETQYF
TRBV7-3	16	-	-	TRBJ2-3	TGTGCCAGCAGCTTAATTGGGCGGGGAAGCACAGATACGCAGTATTTT	CASSLIGRGSTDTQYF
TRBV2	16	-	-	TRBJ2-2	TGTGCCAGCGGAAGAATAGGGGTTGTTAACACCGGGGAGCTGTTTTTT	CASGRIGVVNTGELFF
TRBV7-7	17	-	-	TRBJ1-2	TGTGCCAGCAGCTTACTTTCAGGGACCAAGAGTAAATATGGCTACACCTTC	CASSLLSGTKSKYGYTF
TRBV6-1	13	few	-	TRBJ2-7	TGTGCCAGCACCTTAGGACCCAACTACGAGCAGTACTTC	CASTLGPNYEQYF
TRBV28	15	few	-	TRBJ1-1	TGTGCCAGCAGTTTAATGGCAGCGTTGAACACTGAAGCTTTCTTT	CASSLMAALNTEAFF
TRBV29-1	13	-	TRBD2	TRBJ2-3	TGCAGCGGCGGGACTAGCGCCACAGATACGCAGTATTTT	CSGGTSATDTQYF
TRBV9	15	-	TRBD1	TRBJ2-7	TGTGCCAGCAGCGTAGCGGGGACAGATCCCTACGAGCAGTACTTC	CASSVAGTDPYEQYF
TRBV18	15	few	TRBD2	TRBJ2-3	TGTGCCAGCTCACCTGGGACTAGCGGGGTCCATACGCAGTATTTT	CASSPGTSGVHTQYF
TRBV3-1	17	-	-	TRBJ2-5	TGTGCCAGCAGCCAAGACCGGGGGTTAAGACTCACAGAGACCCAGTACTTC	CASSQDRGLRLTETQYF
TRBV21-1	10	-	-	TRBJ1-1	TGTGCCAGCAGCAGGCCTGAAGCTTTCTTT	CASSRPEAFF
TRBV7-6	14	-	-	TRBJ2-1	TGTGCCAGTAGCCGAGAGGGCCCCTACAATGAGCAGTTCTTC	CASSREGPYNEQFF
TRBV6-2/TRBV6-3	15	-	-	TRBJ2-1	TGTGCCAGCAGTTACTCACCTTTCTCCTACAATGAGCAGTTCTTC	CASSYSPFSYNEQFF
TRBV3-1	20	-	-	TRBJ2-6	TGTGCCAGCAGCCAAGAGTGGGGCTGGAGGCAGAGCTCTGGGGCCAACGTCCTGACTTTC	CASSQEWGWRQSSGANVLTF